The source of this T cell receptor (beta chain) is a study of T cells in lung cancer brain metastases. About the study: Among the roughly 20 patients, roughly 16 reported tobacco use, median 40 pack-years.

Regarding the study as a whole: Paired primaries held more unique productive clones than brain metastases (median roughly 4,600 versus 1,600). Preoperative corticosteroid effects on brain metastasis T cell infiltration were not controlled. Few clones were shared between paired lesions (mean Morisita around 0.21); most were lesion-specific.

As for this clone: Its antigen remains unknown.

Repertoires were generated with immunoSEQ multiplex PCR, while TCRdb's copy carries only in-frame clones and drops some. The sample holds around 1,900 clones; around nine tenths are singletons and the top ten take approximately 4%. This TCR was sampled from a woman aged 45-65 years with non-small cell lung cancer that had spread to the brain. The sample was tumor tissue from a brain metastasis.

CDR3 amino acids: CASSQEGRNYGYTF. As DNA, the CDR3 is TGCGCCAGCAGCCAAGAAGGGAGAAACTATGGCTACACCTTC. V is TRBV4-1 and J is TRBJ1-2; D not certain. The CDR3 contains 14 residues. CDR1 and CDR2 from the germline V gene are MGHRA and YSYEKL. Deletions cut 0 bases from V and 2 bases from J, with 7 bases between.